The T cell receptor beta chain under discussion was sequenced for a study of human thymus T cells. Study-wide results and limits: Repertoires sampled from thymus and blood appeared biased in V and J gene usage.

For this clone: Its cognate antigen is unknown. The same CDR3 can be traced to other DNA sequences in this sample.

Generated by immunoSEQ multiplex PCR, the TCRdb table keeps only in-frame clones and is missing some. There are 57,000 or so clones in the sample; 94% occur only once, and over 5% lies in the top ten. Healthy Finnish infants undergoing corrective surgery for congenital heart defects were used as donors. A 0.5-1 mL peripheral blood aliquot was taken intraoperatively from four of eight donors. All available leukocytes, rather than a set cell count, yielded the blood DNA. This CDR3 comprises 13 residues. Trimming took 4 bases from V and 3 from J, leaving 10 bases between them. Germline assignment: CDR1 SEHNR and CDR2 FQNEAQ (reference sequence).

The sample was blood. The clonotype was recovered from a boy less than two years old with a congenital heart defect but otherwise immunologically healthy. The J gene is TRBJ2-7, the V gene TRBV7-9; D is uncertain. The CDR3 spells CASSSGGSYEQYF. CDR3 DNA sequence: TGTGCCAGCAGCTCGGGTGGAAGCTACGAGCAGTACTTC.